This TCR beta chain stems from a study of T cell responses to AZD1222 COVID-19 vaccine. Study details: Second-dose intervals of approximately 4 or approximately 12 weeks were pooled.

With respect to this clone: No antigen is known for it.

The assay was immunoSEQ multiplex PCR, and TCRdb's table has in-frame clones only and misses some. Among 120,000 or so clones listed, 92% were seen once. Whole-study results and caveats: Spike-specific TCR breadth and depth both grew after two AZD1222 doses. Within unmutated variant regions lay the reported targets of nearly half of spike-specific TCRs. It was only after the peak T cell response that any repertoires were sampled.

CDR1 SGHRS and CDR2 YFSETQ come from the germline V gene. The CDR3 extends over 14 amino acids. The junction had 5 bases not matched to a gene; V was cut back by 2 bases and J by 4 bases. The chain employs TRBV5-1 and TRBJ1-2; 7 nucleotides line up with TRBD1. The clonotype was recovered from an adult in good health. This specimen consisted of peripheral blood, obtained on day 0 of AZD1222 vaccination. In DNA, the CDR3 is TGCGCCAGCAGCTTAGGCCAGGGGGGCTATGGCTACACCTTC. Translation: CASSLGQGGYGYTF. Full variable domain (outside the CDR3, taken from reference TRBV5-1 and TRBJ1-2): KAGVTQTPRYLIKTRGQQVTLSCSPISGHRSVSWYQQTPGQGLQFLFEYFSETQRNKGNFPGRFSGRQFSNSRSEMNVSTLELGDSALYLCASSLGQGGYGYTFGSGTRLTVV.